This TCR beta chain was profiled in a study of CD8+CD57+ T cells in acquired aplastic anemia. About the study: Average DNA yield from sorted CD4+ and CD8+ cells was roughly 3.1 ug. Findings of the study overall: Patients and controls were not found to differ significantly in CD8+ Simpson's diversity.

V lost 5 bases and J lost 0, with 25 bases in between. This CDR3 has 20 residues. CDR1 is KGHDR, CDR2 SFDVKD, per germline. About this clonotype: Antigen specificity is unknown.

Both TCR beta VDJ combination and CDR3 sequence profiling were carried out. Genomic DNA was the template for this profiling. TCRdb recomputed calls from the reads with MiXCR, one row per CDR3 protein. The data hold 150,000 to 170,000 distinct CDR3 sequences, with about 48% observed a single time. Patients included in sequencing had previously demonstrated CD8+CD57+ cell expansion by flow cytometry. Patients, without exception, had severe acquired aplastic anemia. The specimen was sorted CD4+, CD8+, or CD8+CD57+ T cells (not recorded which) from PBMCs. This chain links TRBV24-1 with TRBJ2-4; tentatively, D is TRBD1 or TRBD2 (5 bases each). This sequence was found in a human donor with aplastic anemia. The DNA of the CDR3 is TGTGCCACCAGTGTTCAACCGGGACGTCGTCCGGAACTAGCCAAAAACATTCAGTACTTC. This gives the protein CATSVQPGRRPELAKNIQYF.